This T cell receptor beta chain was identified in a study of blood T cell repertoires in COVID-19. Study as a whole: Samples came from the United States, Italy and Spain, spanning acute and convalescent COVID-19. The analysed material was cDNA or gDNA that came from T cells, B-cell-depleted T cells, or PBMCs.

The CDR3 covers 15 residues. The V gene's germline CDR1 is SGHRS and CDR2 YFSETQ. V lost 4 bases to trimming and J lost 1 base, with 9 bases between them. Per the original methods: Reference gene primers were amplified, and this amplification served to estimate nucleated cell counts. TCRdb keeps only in-frame clones here, not all; method: immunoSEQ multiplex PCR. That table gives V, J and clone size, and the DNA gave D and trimming. In the table there are some 250,000 clones, 60% to 75% of which are singletons. This clonotype was sampled from an elderly woman with acute or convalescent COVID-19. The source material was peripheral blood. The V and J genes are TRBV5-1 and TRBJ1-6; no reliable D call. The CDR3 DNA reads TGCGCCAGCAGCGGCGGTGAGTCCTATAATTCACCCCTCCACTTT. This codes for CASSGGESYNSPLHF.